This T cell receptor (beta chain) was documented in a study of shared clonotypes between healthy human individuals. Study-level information: Per donor, three plates held CD4 naive cells, three held CD4 memory, two held CD8 naive and one held CD8 memory.

Study processing details: Quality scores were absent from the junction-only immunoSEQ sequences, so filtering differed. Repertoires were generated with immunoSEQ multiplex PCR, while TCRdb's copy carries only in-frame clones and drops some. The V and J calls and clone size were taken over from that table, and D and trimming were inferred from the DNA. The table records 2 million to 2.5 million clones, roughly 94% of them present only once. CDR1 MDHEN and CDR2 SYDVKM come from the germline V gene. V trimming: 8 bases; J trimming: 5 bases; junction bases outside the gene matches: 9. CDR3 length equals 14 residues.

J is TRBJ1-5 and V is TRBV28; 7 nucleotides match TRBD1. This clonotype originated in a young man in good health. Input material: naive CD4+ T cells sorted from blood. Described subset: CD45RA+ positively selected. In DNA, the CDR3 is TGTGCCAGCGCTCTAGCAGGGGGATATCAGCCCCAGCATTTT. It specifies CASALAGGYQPQHF.